The clone carrying this T cell receptor (beta chain) appeared a few times. The sample belongs to a study of T cells of healthy individuals. TCRdb re-called the 5' RACE reads with MiXCR, one entry per CDR3 protein. The data show about 41,000 distinct CDR3 sequences, about 4.2% seen once. Germline V gene data show CDR1 as SGHAT and CDR2 as FQNNGV. CDR3 length equals 14 residues. V lost 9 bases, J lost 8 bases, and 14 bases stayed unmatched. The rearrangement joins TRBV11-2 to TRBJ2-3; TRBD2 aligns across 7 bases. This receptor was identified in a human donor in good health. The CDR3 nucleotides read TGTGCCAGTAGGGAGGGCGGGGTTGGCGGTACGCAGTATTTT. Amino acid sequence: CASREGGVGGTQYF.